A single sample is the source of the 3 T cell receptor beta chains below, sequenced in a study of shared clonotypes between healthy human individuals. Generated by immunoSEQ multiplex PCR, the TCRdb table keeps only in-frame clones and is missing some. Among some 380,000 clones listed, 90% to 98% were seen once. Sequenced: memory CD8+ T cells sorted from blood. Subset of the sample: CD45RO+ cells pooled with CCR7-negative TemRA cells. The receptors stem from a man aged 25-45 years in good health.

The chain links TRBV7-9 to TRBJ2-1, with TRBD2 matching over 8 bases. This CDR3 contains 16 residues. CDR1 and CDR2 (germline): SEHNR, FQNEAQ (reference sequence). V dropped 1 base and J dropped 7; count of bases not matched to a gene: 9. The CDR3 DNA reads TGTGCCAGCAGCTTAGGGGTCGTCGGGAGGGGGAATGAGCAGTTCTTC. Its protein is CASSLGVVGRGNEQFF.

J is TRBJ1-5 and V is TRBV21-1. TRBV21-1 constitutes a pseudogene. This CDR3 has 15 amino acids. The CDR3 nucleotides read TGTGCCAGCAGCAAAGGTCCGGGAAGCAATCAGCCCCAGCATTTT. Protein: CASSKGPGSNQPQHF.

The rearrangement links TRBV7-6 to TRBJ2-5; D is possibly TRBD1 (6 bases). The CDR3 is 15 residues long. Trimming left V 1 base short and J 3 bases short, with 12 bases between. Germline CDR1 SGHVS, CDR2 FNYEAQ. CDR3 DNA sequence: TGTGCCAGCAGCTTAGGTGGGACAAAGGAAGAGACCCAGTACTTC. Its protein product is CASSLGGTKEETQYF.